This TCR beta chain is drawn from a study of PD-1 blockade in classical Hodgkin lymphoma. TCRdb's copy holds only in-frame clones and misses some; the assay was immunoSEQ multiplex PCR. The sample has 90,000 to 100,000 clones; nearly 90% are singletons. Trimming removed 8 bases from V and 1 base from J, with 11 bases in between. Germline V gives CDR1 KGHSH, CDR2 LQKENI. The CDR3 is made up of 14 amino acids. Note on this clone: Its antigen is unknown.

Overall study results and limits: The baseline diversity of complete responders showed similarity to that of newly diagnosed patients. As was reported, newly diagnosed patients showed lower baseline TCR diversity than healthy donors did. Some patients began nivolumab under 1 year after ASCT. These patients were excluded from later analyses.

Relapses following autologous stem cell transplantation were seen in all patients, with brentuximab vedotin exposure varying. Reported best responses ranged across complete response, partial response or progressive disease. Material: peripheral blood mononuclear cells (PBMCs), obtained before the second cycle of nivolumab. This TCR was recovered from a human donor with classical Hodgkin lymphoma. The genes are TRBV18 and TRBJ2-2; D gene uncertain. As DNA, the CDR3 is TGTGCCAGCGTGGGCCGGCTGAACACCGGGGAGCTGTTTTTT. Protein sequence: CASVGRLNTGELFF.